The 28 T cell receptor beta chains below come from one sample, sequenced in a study of blood T cell repertoires in COVID-19. Profiling relied on immunoSEQ multiplex PCR, and the TCRdb table lists in-frame clones only, not all of them. The table has some 190,000 clones, approximately 80% seen once. The sample was PBMCs or T cells enriched from blood (not recorded which). These receptors were taken from a man aged 55-75 years who had been exposed to COVID-19.

The V gene is TRBV6-5, the J gene TRBJ1-4; D unresolved. V was clipped by 6 bases and J by 0 bases, with 8 bases between them. Germline CDR1 is MNHEY and CDR2 is SVGAGI. CDR3 length: 14 amino acids. In nucleotides, the CDR3 is TGTGCCAGCAGGTCCCTTGCAACTAATGAAAAACTGTTTTTT. Translation gives CASRSLATNEKLFF.

The chain recombines TRBV11-3 with TRBJ2-5; 10 bases map to TRBD2. J was trimmed by 5 bases and V by 5 bases; bases with no gene match: 11. Germline CDR1 SGHNT, CDR2 YENEEA. CDR3 length: 16 amino acids. CDR3 bases: TGTGCCAGCAGCCCCGAGACTAGCGGGTTGATGGAGACCCAGTACTTC. Amino acids: CASSPETSGLMETQYF.

The chain is built from TRBV6-5 and TRBJ2-6; D is perhaps TRBD1 (5 bases). Trimming took off 2 bases at V and 0 bases at J, with 8 bases between the two ends. Germline V lookup: CDR1 MNHEY, CDR2 SVGAGI. The CDR3 extends over 16 amino acids. CDR3 in DNA: TGTGCCAGCAGTTACGGCAGGGTCTCTGGGGCCAACGTCCTGACTTTC. It codes for CASSYGRVSGANVLTF.

V is TRBV28 and J is TRBJ2-5, with D possibly TRBD2 on 7 matching bases. Germline CDR1 is MDHEN and CDR2 is SYDVKM. V dropped 3 bases and J dropped 7 bases, with 9 bases sitting between them. The CDR3 is 12 residues long. CDR3 region: CASSFRGGTQYF. DNA for the CDR3: TGTGCCAGCAGTTTTAGGGGGGGGACCCAGTACTTC.

The genes are TRBV6-2 or TRBV6-3 and TRBJ1-2, with 7 bases lining up with TRBD1. This CDR3 is 13 amino acids long. The germline CDR1 and CDR2 sequences are MNHEY and SVGEGT. V shed 6 bases and J 4 bases; nucleotides not matched to a gene: 5. CDR3: CASSPTGSYGYTF. CDR3 coding DNA: TGTGCCAGCAGCCCGACAGGGTCCTATGGCTACACCTTC.

The chain is built from TRBV4-3 and TRBJ2-5; 11 nucleotides line up with TRBD2. Trimming cost V 0 bases and J 2 bases; bases outside gene matches: 2. This CDR3 spans 16 amino acids. From germline, CDR1 is LGHNA and CDR2 YSLEER. For the CDR3, the DNA is TGCGCCAGCAGCCAAGACCTAGCGGGAGGTCAAGAGACCCAGTACTTC. Translating gives CASSQDLAGGQETQYF.

The V and J genes are TRBV24-1 and TRBJ1-6; 11 nucleotides line up with TRBD1. The trim removed 5 bases at V and 9 bases at J, leaving 8 bases unmatched. The CDR3 length is 16 residues. Germline-derived CDR1 and CDR2 are KGHDR and SFDVKD. This CDR3 reads CATSATTGTGGSPLHF. CDR3 sequence (DNA): TGTGCCACCAGTGCCACGACCGGGACAGGGGGTTCACCCCTCCACTTT.

The chain has TRBV28 and TRBJ1-2, with D possibly matching TRBD1 (6 bases). From germline, CDR1 is MDHEN and CDR2 SYDVKM. The CDR3 has 13 amino acids. Trimming removed 7 bases from V and 5 bases from J, with 14 bases in between. CDR3 DNA: TGTGCCAGCACCGCGGACAGTCCGTATGGCTACACCTTC. It translates to CASTADSPYGYTF.

V gene TRBV30 combines with J gene TRBJ1-6; 8 bases agree with TRBD1. Germline loops: CDR1 GTSNPN, CDR2 SVGIG (reference sequence). Trimming at V came to 4 bases and at J to 1 base, leaving 3 bases not matched to a gene. The CDR3 sequence is 15 residues long. In DNA, the CDR3 is TGTGCCTGGAAAGACAGGGGATCCTATAATTCACCCCTCCACTTT. Translated: CAWKDRGSYNSPLHF.

The chain joins TRBV3-1 (or the pseudogene TRBV3-2) to TRBJ1-2; D gene unclear. This CDR3 comprises 11 residues. V was cut by 0 bases and J by 8 bases, with 4 bases left in between. Germline loops: CDR1 LGHDT, CDR2 YNNKEL (reference sequence). CDR3 in amino acids: CASSQDRGYTF. The CDR3 DNA follows: TGTGCCAGCAGCCAAGACAGGGGCTACACCTTC.

The chain uses TRBV9 and TRBJ1-1; unclear D gene. Trimming left V 2 bases short and J 0 bases short, with 8 bases between. CDR3 length: 14 amino acids. The germline CDR1 and CDR2 sequences are SGDLS and YYNGEE. CDR3 nucleotides: TGTGCCAGCAGCGTCTCCTCGGTGAACACTGAAGCTTTCTTT. Encoded protein: CASSVSSVNTEAFF.

The chain is built from TRBV27 and TRBJ1-5; TRBD1 matches at 7 bases. The V gene's germline CDR1 is MNHEY and CDR2 SMNVEV (reference sequence). This CDR3 comprises 15 residues. Unmatched junction bases numbered 7, after V lost 5 bases and J lost 3 bases. DNA of the CDR3: TGTGCCAGCAGTCTCCTGACAGGGATCAATCAGCCCCAGCATTTT. This gives the protein CASSLLTGINQPQHF.

The rearrangement uses TRBV14 and TRBJ1-6; no definite D call. CDR3 length equals 15 residues. CDR1 and CDR2 from the germline V gene are SGHDN and FVKESK. V was pared by 1 base and J by 6 bases, with 10 bases between. CDR3 bases: TGTGCCAGCAGCCAAGTTATCGGCGGTAATTCACCCCTCCACTTT. Its protein is CASSQVIGGNSPLHF.

There are many counts of this clone. This rearrangement joins TRBV5-6 to TRBJ1-2, with D unclear. Germline lookup yields CDR1 SGHDT and CDR2 YYEEEE. V was shortened by 0 bases and J by 1 base, with 7 bases between the two germline ends. The CDR3 loop spans 14 amino acids. CDR3 residues: CASSLELLNYGYTF. CDR3 coding DNA: TGTGCCAGCAGCTTGGAACTGCTTAACTATGGCTACACCTTC.

The chain couples TRBV12-5 to TRBJ2-7; D is perhaps TRBD2 (6 bases). The V gene's germline CDR1 is LGHNT and CDR2 FRNRAP. This CDR3 spans 14 amino acids. V was pared by 6 bases and J by 2 bases, with 14 bases between. CDR3 coding DNA: TGTGCTAGTGGATGGGACTCTAGGACCTACGAGCAGTACTTC. This gives the protein CASGWDSRTYEQYF.

The chain employs TRBV19 and TRBJ2-4; possibly TRBD1 for D (5 bases). The V and J ends lost 7 bases and 2 bases respectively, with 6 bases between them. The V gene's germline CDR1 is LNHDA and CDR2 SQIVND (reference sequence). This CDR3 contains 12 residues. This CDR3 is CASTGTKNIQYF. The CDR3 DNA reads as TGTGCCAGTACAGGGACCAAAAACATTCAGTACTTC. The full variable domain, in which reference TRBV19 and TRBJ2-4 provide the parts outside the CDR3, is DGGITQSPKYLFRKEGQNVTLSCEQNLNHDAMYWYRQDPGQGLRLIYYSQIVNDFQKGDIAEGYSVSREKKESFPLTVTSAQKNPTAFYLCASTGTKNIQYFGAGTRLSVL.

The CDR3 loop reads CASIKTGQETQYF. CDR3 nucleotides: TGTGCCAGCATCAAGACAGGACAAGAGACCCAGTACTTC. The V and J genes are TRBV12-3 or TRBV12-4 and TRBJ2-5; maybe TRBD1 (6 bases). The CDR3 loop spans 13 amino acids. V was cut by 7 bases and J by 2 bases, with 11 bases left in between.

The chain is built from TRBV7-8 and TRBJ1-5, with 7 nucleotides matching TRBD1. With 5 bases clipped from V and 0 bases from J, the junction kept 10 bases outside the gene matches. CDR1 SGHVS and CDR2 FQNEAQ come from the germline V gene. This CDR3 contains 17 residues. In DNA form, the CDR3 reads TGTGCCAGCAGCCTAGGACAGGTTAGGAATAGCAATCAGCCCCAGCATTTT. This sequence encodes CASSLGQVRNSNQPQHF.

The J gene is TRBJ1-4, the V gene TRBV12-3 or TRBV12-4; possible D gene TRBD1, 6 bases. The CDR3 is 13 amino acids. The ends were cut back, 7 bases at V and 2 bases at J, with 8 bases in the middle. The CDR3 protein is CASIGGTNEKLFF. The CDR3 bases are TGTGCCAGCATAGGGGGTACTAATGAAAAACTGTTTTTT.

This clone has just a few counts. The gene calls are TRBV6-5 and TRBJ1-5, with D perhaps matching TRBD1 (6 bases). Trimming removed 2 bases at V and 7 bases at J, with 6 bases between. Germline V CDR1 and CDR2: MNHEY, SVGAGI. The CDR3 totals 12 residues. In nucleotides, the CDR3 is TGTGCCAGCAGTTACCAGGGGCAGCCCCAGCATTTT. It specifies CASSYQGQPQHF.

The rearrangement joins TRBV7-2 to TRBJ2-7; 8 positions agree with TRBD2. Germline CDR1 SGHTA, CDR2 FQGNSA. This CDR3 has 14 amino acids. Trimming removed 5 bases from V and 7 bases from J; junction bases left unmatched: 10. The DNA for the CDR3 is TGTGCCAGCAGCATCCAAGCGGGAGCGGGGGAGCAGTACTTC. Protein sequence: CASSIQAGAGEQYF.

This chain joins TRBV25-1 and TRBJ2-2, with D possibly matching TRBD2 (6 bases). V shed 8 bases and J shed 7 bases, with 14 bases lying between them. This CDR3 region has 13 residues. The germline gives CDR1 MGHDK, CDR2 SYGVNS. CDR3 region: CASQSASVGELFF. CDR3 nucleotides: TGTGCCAGCCAATCTGCTAGCGTCGGGGAGCTGTTTTTT.

The rearrangement links TRBV30 to TRBJ2-1, with D possibly being TRBD2 (5 bases). The CDR3 is 13 amino acids. In germline, CDR1 is GTSNPN, CDR2 SVGIG (reference sequence). Trimming took 3 bases from V and 0 from J, leaving 6 bases between them. The CDR3 sequence: CAWSGNSYNEQFF. CDR3 nucleotides: TGTGCCTGGAGCGGGAACTCCTACAATGAGCAGTTCTTC.

This chain links TRBV27 with TRBJ2-5; TRBD2 matches at 8 bases. The CDR3 is 14 residues long. J was trimmed by 5 bases and V by 6 bases; bases with no gene match: 8. The germline CDR1 and CDR2 sequences are MNHEY and SMNVEV (reference sequence). Written as DNA, the CDR3 is TGTGCCAGCAGACCCCGGGGGGGCTGGGAGACCCAGTACTTC. Amino acids: CASRPRGGWETQYF.

The J gene is TRBJ2-4, the V gene TRBV29-1, with 11 bases fitting TRBD1. CDR1 SQVTM and CDR2 ANQGSEA come from the germline V gene. Trimming at V came to 6 bases and at J to 8 bases, leaving 12 bases not matched to a gene. The CDR3 has 15 amino acids. This CDR3 reads CSVAHGQGAWDIQYF. The CDR3 DNA follows: TGCAGCGTCGCACACGGACAGGGGGCTTGGGACATTCAGTACTTC.

The V and J genes are TRBV12-3 or TRBV12-4 and TRBJ1-3; D remains ambiguous. The CDR3 runs to 13 residues. Trimming shortened V by 6 bases and J by 5 bases, and 11 bases separated the two germline ends. The CDR3 nucleotides are TGTGCCAGCAGCCCCTCTGAGAGAAACACCATATATTTT. This codes for CASSPSERNTIYF.

The chain carries TRBV7-2 and TRBJ2-3; D possibly corresponds to TRBD2 (6 bases). V was clipped by 5 bases and J by 0 bases, with 15 bases between them. CDR3 length: 16 residues. Germline CDR1 reads SGHTA; CDR2 reads FQGNSA. For the CDR3, the DNA is TGTGCCAGCAGCCCAGACGCGGGGACCAGCACAGATACGCAGTATTTT. Its translation is CASSPDAGTSTDTQYF.

This chain uses TRBV5-1 with TRBJ1-2; D unresolved. Germline loops: CDR1 SGHRS, CDR2 YFSETQ. The CDR3 extends over 16 amino acids. Trimming removed 0 bases from V and 6 bases from J, with 18 bases in between. CDR3 loop: CASSLDTRFLSDGYTF. In DNA form, the CDR3 reads TGCGCCAGCAGCTTGGATACCAGGTTCTTATCGGATGGCTACACCTTC. Supplemented by reference TRBV5-1 and TRBJ1-2, the full variable domain reads KAGVTQTPRYLIKTRGQQVTLSCSPISGHRSVSWYQQTPGQGLQFLFEYFSETQRNKGNFPGRFSGRQFSNSRSEMNVSTLELGDSALYLCASSLDTRFLSDGYTFGSGTRLTVV.